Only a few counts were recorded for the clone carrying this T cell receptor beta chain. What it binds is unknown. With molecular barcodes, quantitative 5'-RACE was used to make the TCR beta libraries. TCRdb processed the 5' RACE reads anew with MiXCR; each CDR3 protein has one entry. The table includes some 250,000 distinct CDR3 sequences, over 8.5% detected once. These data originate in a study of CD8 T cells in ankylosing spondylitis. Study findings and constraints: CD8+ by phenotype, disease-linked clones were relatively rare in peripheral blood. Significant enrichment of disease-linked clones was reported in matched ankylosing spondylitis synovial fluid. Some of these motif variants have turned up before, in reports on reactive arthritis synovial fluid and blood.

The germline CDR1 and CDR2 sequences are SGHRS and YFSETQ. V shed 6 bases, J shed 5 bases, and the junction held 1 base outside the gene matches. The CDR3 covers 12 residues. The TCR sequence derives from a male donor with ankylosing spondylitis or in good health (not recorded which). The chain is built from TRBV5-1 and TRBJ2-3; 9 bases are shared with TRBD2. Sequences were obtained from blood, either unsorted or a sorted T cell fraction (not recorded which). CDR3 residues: CASKLAGDTQYF. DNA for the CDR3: TGCGCCAGCAAACTAGCGGGAGATACGCAGTATTTT.